These 5 T cell receptor beta chains were sequenced from one sample in a study of shared clonotypes between healthy human individuals. TCRdb's copy holds only in-frame clones and misses some; the assay was immunoSEQ multiplex PCR. The sample consists of approximately 530,000 clones, roughly 95% of them appearing once. What was sequenced was naive CD4+ T cells sorted from blood. The subset was: CD45RA+ positively selected. All receptors derive from a woman in her 30s in good health.

The V call is TRBV27, the J call TRBJ1-5; no reliable D call. The CDR3 contains 14 residues. The germline V and J ends were trimmed by 3 bases and 3 bases, with 9 bases remaining between them. Germline assignment: CDR1 MNHEY and CDR2 SMNVEV (reference sequence). The CDR3 here is CASSFEGPNQPQHF. The CDR3 bases are TGTGCCAGCAGTTTTGAAGGTCCCAATCAGCCCCAGCATTTT.

This sequence joins TRBV4-2 and TRBJ2-2; 10 bases agree with TRBD2. CDR1 is LGHNA and CDR2 is YNFKEQ in the germline V gene. There are 16 residues in the CDR3. J was trimmed by 2 bases and V by 1 base; bases with no gene match: 1. The CDR3 DNA reads TGTGCCAGCAGCCAAGGACTAGCGGGTAACACCGGGGAGCTGTTTTTT. Translated: CASSQGLAGNTGELFF.

The chain couples TRBV18 to TRBJ2-5; 7 nucleotides line up with TRBD1. The last part of the DNA fits TRBJ2-7 better; the J call may be wrong. Germline loops: CDR1 KGHSH, CDR2 LQKENI. The CDR3 is made up of 14 amino acids. The CDR3 DNA sequence: TGTGCCAGCTCACCTTTCCGGGACAGCCACGAGCAGTACTTC. This encodes CASSPFRDSHEQYF.

The rearrangement links TRBV19 to TRBJ2-1; 11 positions match TRBD2. CDR1 is LNHDA, CDR2 SQIVND, per germline (reference sequence). V dropped 6 bases and J dropped 9; count of bases not matched to a gene: 16. The CDR3 spans 17 residues. DNA of the CDR3: TGTGCCAGTAGCTCCCGGAGTTTAGCGGGAGGGCCCCCTGAGCAGTTCTTC. As protein: CASSSRSLAGGPPEQFF.

In its sample, this clone was seen once. The chain uses TRBV19 and TRBJ1-5; 8 nucleotides match TRBD1. Germline V gives CDR1 LNHDA, CDR2 SQIVND (reference sequence). The CDR3 loop spans 16 amino acids. V shed 6 bases, J shed 1 base, and the junction held 8 bases outside the gene matches. The CDR3 DNA reads as TGTGCCAGTAGCCGCCTGACAGGGGCCAGCAATCAGCCCCAGCATTTT. Residues: CASSRLTGASNQPQHF.